This TCR beta chain was documented in a study of blood T cell repertoires in COVID-19. For the study at large: The samples span acute and convalescent COVID-19 from the United States, Italy and Spain. PBMCs, B-cell-depleted T cells, or T cells were the source of the cDNA or gDNA that made up the material.

In the source study's methods: Amplification of reference gene primers was used by the study to estimate nucleated cell counts. The repertoire was sequenced with immunoSEQ multiplex PCR; TCRdb's copy has only in-frame clones and lacks some. V and J calls plus clone size are reproduced from that table; the DNA served to infer D and trimming. The sample contains tens of thousands of clones, around nine tenths of which appear only once. This CDR3 is 14 amino acids long. With 2 bases removed from V and 4 bases from J, the gap between germline ends came to 11 bases. Germline V gives CDR1 ENHRY, CDR2 SYGVKD.

V and J are TRBV10-3 and TRBJ1-2; a weak D match, TRBD1 (6 bases). This clonotype was sampled from a man in his 60s with active or convalescent COVID-19. The material sequenced was peripheral blood. CDR3 in amino acids: CAISEDRLGYGYTF. The CDR3 DNA follows: TGTGCCATCAGTGAGGACAGGCTCGGCTATGGCTACACCTTC.